These 24 T cell receptor beta chains were sequenced from one sample in a study of T cells in Graves' hyperthyroidism and ophthalmopathy. Amplified TCR beta CDR3 regions derived from RNA transcripts. HTBI primers drove first-round RT-PCR of the TCR CDR3. Via MiXCR, TCRdb re-called the multiplex PCR reads, giving one row per CDR3 protein. The sample has 640,000 or so distinct CDR3 sequences; roughly 14% are singletons. The sequenced sample consisted of blood. These receptors were collected from a woman aged 40 to 55 with Graves' ophthalmopathy.

This clonotype was counted many times. J is TRBJ2-2 and V is TRBV12-3 or TRBV12-4; D gene unclear. Trimming stripped 4 bases from V and 5 bases from J, with 8 bases between. The CDR3 runs 13 residues. Here the CDR3 DNA reads TGTGCCAGCAGTTCGCCGGAAACCGGGGAGCTGTTTTTT. This gives the protein CASSSPETGELFF.

This clonotype came up a few times. This chain links TRBV11-2 with TRBJ2-7, with 8 nucleotides matching TRBD1. The CDR3 loop spans 16 amino acids. The V gene's germline CDR1 is SGHAT and CDR2 FQNNGV. Trimming took 5 bases from V and 9 from J; bases not matched to a gene: 18. CDR3 in amino acids: CASSPEMGQAQGGQYF. Here the CDR3 DNA reads TGTGCCAGCAGCCCGGAAATGGGACAGGCCCAGGGCGGGCAGTACTTC.

This clonotype was counted at least ten times. This chain connects TRBV12-3 or TRBV12-4 to TRBJ1-6; D remains ambiguous. This CDR3 is 15 amino acids long. Trimming left V 5 bases short and J 5 bases short, with 13 bases between. The CDR3 reads CASSPPGYDNSPLHF. The CDR3 coding sequence is TGTGCCAGCAGTCCCCCGGGATACGATAATTCACCCCTCCACTTT.

This clonotype was recorded only once. CDR3 coding DNA: TGTGCCAGCAGGATGACAAGGGTCGTAACTGAAGCTTTCTTT. Translation: CASRMTRVVTEAFF. The J gene is TRBJ1-1, the V gene TRBV27; no definite D call. The CDR3 length is 14 residues. The germline V gene has CDR1 MNHEY and CDR2 SMNVEV (reference sequence). V lost 6 bases and J 5 bases, leaving 16 bases between the germline ends.

There are many counts of this clonotype. This chain connects TRBV6-2 or TRBV6-3 to TRBJ1-2; TRBD1 matches at 9 bases. Germline CDR1 and CDR2: MNHEY and SVGEGT. This CDR3 comprises 17 residues. Trimming at V came to 2 bases and at J to 2 bases, leaving 9 bases not matched to a gene. The CDR3 nucleotides read TGTGCCAGCAGTTACCCCCCCAGGACAGGGGCGAACTATGGCTACACCTTC. This encodes CASSYPPRTGANYGYTF.

This clonotype was seen repeatedly, ten times or more. The CDR3 here is CASSLGRESGYEQYF. The CDR3 nucleotides read TGTGCCAGCAGCTTAGGGCGGGAGTCGGGCTACGAGCAGTACTTC. V usage is TRBV11-2 and J usage is TRBJ2-7; 7 bases line up with TRBD2. The CDR3 extends over 15 amino acids. Germline CDR1 reads SGHAT; CDR2 reads FQNNGV. V was pared by 1 base and J by 3 bases, with 6 bases of the junction left unmatched.

This clonotype showed up many times. The chain joins TRBV5-1 to TRBJ2-7; D is ambiguous. V lost 0 bases and J lost 3, with 10 bases in between. Germline CDR1 and CDR2: SGHRS and YFSETQ. This CDR3 contains 14 residues. CDR3 nucleotide sequence: TGCGCCAGCAGCTTGGGGCAGGAATTCTACGAGCAGTACTTC. Its protein is CASSLGQEFYEQYF.

Only a few counts were recorded for this clonotype. This sequence joins TRBV6-1 and TRBJ1-1; D uncertain. There are 13 residues in the CDR3. With 5 bases removed from V and 7 bases from J, the gap between germline ends came to 14 bases. Germline CDR1 and CDR2: MNHNS and SASEGT. The CDR3 sequence is CASSRPLGREAFF. As DNA, the CDR3 is TGTGCCAGCAGTAGACCCCTTGGGCGTGAAGCTTTCTTT.

In its sample, this clonotype was seen many times. The rearrangement links TRBV20-1 to TRBJ2-7; 12 bases are shared with TRBD2. From germline, CDR1 is DFQATT and CDR2 SNEGSKA (reference sequence). V was pared by 5 bases and J by 4 bases, with 6 bases of the junction left unmatched. The CDR3 spans 14 residues. CDR3 DNA sequence: TGCAGTGCTGTTTTGACTAGCGGGAGTTACGAGCAGTACTTC. Residues: CSAVLTSGSYEQYF.

This chain links TRBV2 with TRBJ2-7; D is uncertain. Trimming left V 0 bases short and J 0 bases short, with 15 bases between. CDR1 and CDR2 from the germline V gene are SNHLY and FYNNEI. The CDR3 totals 17 residues. CDR3 residues: CASSEALRVPSSYEQYF. CDR3 DNA: TGTGCCAGCAGTGAAGCGCTTCGCGTTCCCAGCTCCTACGAGCAGTACTTC.

This clonotype was recorded at least ten times. The V call is TRBV27, the J call TRBJ1-5, with D perhaps TRBD1 (6 bases). Germline V CDR1 and CDR2: MNHEY, SMNVEV (reference sequence). This CDR3 comprises 12 residues. The DNA of the CDR3 is TGTGTCACGGGGGCTAGCAATCAGCCCCAGCATTTT. This codes for CVTGASNQPQHF.

This clonotype was found many times. Relative to the germline gene, one junction end is altered; a read error may explain this. The CDR3 DNA reads as TGTGCCAGCAGCCCGGGACTAGCGGGAGGTATGCACTTC. Translated: CASSPGLAGGMHF. This chain uses TRBV11-2 with TRBJ2-7, with TRBD2 matching 15 bases. This CDR3 is 13 amino acids long. The germline V gene encodes CDR1 SGHAT and CDR2 FQNNGV.

The chain combines TRBV10-3 with TRBJ2-2; TRBD2 matches at 7 bases. The CDR3 runs 13 residues. V lost 10 bases and J lost 0; bases outside the gene matches: 2. The V gene's germline CDR1 is ENHRY and CDR2 SYGVKD. DNA of the CDR3: TGTGCCACAGCGGGACCGAACACCGGGGAGCTGTTTTTT. The encoded protein is CATAGPNTGELFF.

This clonotype was seen repeatedly, ten times or more. The rearrangement joins TRBV5-1 to TRBJ2-7, with D perhaps matching TRBD1 (6 bases). Per the germline V gene, CDR1 is SGHRS and CDR2 is YFSETQ. This CDR3 comprises 16 residues. Trimming removed 4 bases at V and 1 base at J, with 18 bases between. The CDR3 sequence is CASSRLGGVESYEQYF. Written as DNA, the CDR3 is TGCGCCAGCAGCCGATTAGGGGGAGTCGAGTCCTACGAGCAGTACTTC.

This clonotype was seen at least ten times. V usage is TRBV6-5 and J usage is TRBJ2-7; no reliable D call. Germline V gene lookup returns CDR1 MNHEY and CDR2 SVGAGI. The CDR3 totals 13 residues. V was shortened by 2 bases and J by 2 bases, with 7 bases between the two germline ends. Here the CDR3 DNA reads TGTGCCAGCAGTTACGGGATTACCTACGAGCAGTACTTC. Its translation: CASSYGITYEQYF.

The table lists this clonotype with a few counts. The chain is built from TRBV20-1 and TRBJ2-2; 10 bases agree with TRBD2. With 6 bases clipped from V and 1 base from J, the junction kept 14 bases outside the gene matches. Per germline, CDR1 DFQATT and CDR2 SNEGSKA (reference sequence). CDR3 length: 18 amino acids. The CDR3 DNA reads as TGCAGTGCCCTTAACCGGGCTAGCGGGAGAGAGAACACCGGGGAGCTGTTTTTT. Its protein is CSALNRASGRENTGELFF.

This clonotype appeared many times. The chain has TRBV6-1 and TRBJ2-6, with unresolved D. Germline CDR1 is MNHNS and CDR2 is SASEGT. This CDR3 spans 17 amino acids. V was trimmed by 2 bases and J by 0 bases, leaving 11 bases between them. The CDR3 sequence: CASSEFSQGSGANVLTF. For the CDR3, the DNA is TGTGCCAGCAGTGAATTTAGTCAAGGCTCTGGGGCCAACGTCCTGACTTTC.

This clonotype has at least ten counts. The V gene is TRBV24-1, the J gene TRBJ2-2; D is ambiguous. Trimming took off 4 bases at V and 4 bases at J, with 9 bases between the two ends. Germline V gene sequence: CDR1 KGHDR, CDR2 SFDVKD. The CDR3 is 14 amino acids. The chain's CDR3 is CATSEIGFTGELFF. The CDR3 bases are TGTGCCACCAGTGAGATAGGGTTCACCGGGGAGCTGTTTTTT.

This clonotype was seen many times. The chain joins TRBV6-1 to TRBJ2-7, with no clear D. V was pared by 1 base and J by 3 bases, with 4 bases between. CDR3 length: 12 amino acids. Per the germline V gene, CDR1 is MNHNS and CDR2 is SASEGT. CDR3 loop: CASSEEVYEQYF. CDR3 in DNA: TGTGCCAGCAGTGAAGAAGTCTACGAGCAGTACTTC.

This clonotype was recorded many times. The J gene is TRBJ2-5, the V gene TRBV28, with no clear D. CDR3 size: 16 residues. V shed 6 bases and J shed 0 bases, with 17 bases lying between them. CDR1 is MDHEN, CDR2 SYDVKM, per germline. CDR3 nucleotides: TGTGCCAGCAGCAACCCCCCGGGCTACAACCAAGAGACCCAGTACTTC. It encodes CASSNPPGYNQETQYF.

In this sample, this clonotype turned up many times. The chain recombines TRBV7-9 with TRBJ2-5; D call uncertain. With 5 bases removed from V and 1 base from J, the gap between germline ends came to 8 bases. The CDR3 sequence is 13 residues long. CDR1 and CDR2 (germline): SEHNR, FQNEAQ (reference sequence). As DNA, the CDR3 is TGTGCCAGCAGCAAAGAGGTCCAAGAGACCCAGTACTTC. Its protein product is CASSKEVQETQYF. Full variable domain (outside the CDR3, taken from reference TRBV7-9 and TRBJ2-5): DTGVSQNPRHKITKRGQNVTFRCDPISEHNRLYWYRQTLGQGPEFLTYFQNEAQLEKSRLLSDRFSAERPKGSFSTLEIQRTEQGDSAMYLCASSKEVQETQYFGPGTRLLVL.

This clonotype occurred many times. The V and J genes are TRBV6-2 or TRBV6-3 and TRBJ2-7; D is possibly TRBD2 (6 bases). Trimming left V 2 bases short and J 0 bases short, with 17 bases between. The CDR3 contains 17 residues. Per the germline V gene, CDR1 is MNHEY and CDR2 is SVGEGT. CDR3 in amino acids: CASSYEIGGTPSYEQYF. The CDR3 DNA reads TGTGCCAGCAGTTACGAGATAGGCGGGACGCCCTCCTACGAGCAGTACTTC.

By frequency in the sample, this clonotype is medium-sized. The rearrangement links TRBV7-8 to TRBJ1-1; D is undetermined. The germline gives CDR1 SGHVS, CDR2 FQNEAQ. V lost 1 base and J 7 bases, leaving 13 bases between the germline ends. The CDR3 length is 14 residues. CDR3 sequence reads: CASSLVGLESEAFF. CDR3 in DNA: TGTGCCAGCAGCTTAGTAGGCCTCGAAAGTGAAGCTTTCTTT. The full variable domain, in which reference TRBV7-8 and TRBJ1-1 provide the parts outside the CDR3, is GAGVSQSPRYKVAKRGQDVALRCDPISGHVSLFWYQQALGQGPEFLTYFQNEAQLDKSGLPSDRFFAERPEGSVSTLKIQRTQQEDSAVYLCASSLVGLESEAFFGQGTRLTVV.

Only a few counts were recorded for this clonotype. J is TRBJ1-5 and V is TRBV2; 9 nucleotides align to TRBD1. The CDR3 is made up of 15 amino acids. In germline, CDR1 is SNHLY, CDR2 FYNNEI. V was pared by 4 bases and J by 3 bases, with 4 bases of the junction left unmatched. The CDR3 loop reads CASSGTGGANQPQHF. The CDR3 DNA reads as TGTGCCAGCAGTGGAACAGGGGGCGCCAATCAGCCCCAGCATTTT.